These 28 T cell receptor beta chains were sequenced from one sample in a study of blood T cell repertoires in COVID-19. The protocol was immunoSEQ multiplex PCR, while the TCRdb copy is restricted to in-frame clones and leaves out a portion. The table records approximately 150,000 clones, around 83% of them present only once. The material sequenced was peripheral blood. These receptors were collected from a man aged 70 or older who had recovered from COVID-19.

In nucleotides, the CDR3 is TGTGCCAGCAAGGTCGAAGGAGGGAGTGAGCAGTTCTTC. Amino acid sequence: CASKVEGGSEQFF. The rearrangement joins TRBV14 to TRBJ2-1; a weak D match, TRBD2 (6 bases). Germline CDR1 reads SGHDN; CDR2 reads FVKESK. The V and J ends lost 7 bases and 9 bases respectively, with 16 bases between them. This CDR3 spans 13 amino acids.

V is TRBV19 and J is TRBJ2-1; 8 nucleotides align to TRBD2. Looked up from germline, CDR1 is LNHDA and CDR2 is SQIVND (reference sequence). V was pared by 5 bases and J by 0 bases, with 0 bases of the junction left unmatched. The CDR3 runs 14 residues. The CDR3 loop is CASSLAGSYNEQFF. As DNA, the CDR3 is TGTGCCAGTAGTCTAGCGGGCTCCTACAATGAGCAGTTCTTC.

V and J are TRBV24-1 and TRBJ2-1, with 8 bases fitting TRBD1. This CDR3 comprises 19 residues. The V gene end was trimmed by 2 bases and the J gene end by 7 bases; junction bases not matched to a gene: 18. Germline CDR1 KGHDR, CDR2 SFDVKD. The CDR3 spells CATSDSFTADRARINEQFF. The CDR3 nucleotides are TGTGCCACCAGTGATTCATTCACTGCGGACAGGGCGAGAATAAATGAGCAGTTCTTC.

The genes are TRBV28 and TRBJ2-6; 7 bases map to TRBD1. Germline lookup yields CDR1 MDHEN and CDR2 SYDVKM. CDR3 size: 14 residues. With V trimmed by 6 bases and J by 3 bases, 2 bases remained unmatched. The CDR3 region is CASSPGGGANVLTF. Written as DNA, the CDR3 is TGTGCCAGCAGCCCAGGGGGTGGGGCCAACGTCCTGACTTTC.

V gene TRBV5-1 combines with J gene TRBJ1-6, with 8 bases that match TRBD1. Germline V gene data show CDR1 as SGHRS and CDR2 as YFSETQ. The CDR3 runs to 15 residues. After removal of 4 bases from V and 6 bases from J, the junction contained 6 bases not matched to a gene. The chain's CDR3 is CASSPRTGSNSPLHF. As DNA, the CDR3 is TGCGCCAGCAGCCCCCGGACAGGGAGTAATTCACCCCTCCACTTT.

This clone was recorded once. This chain links TRBV7-2 with TRBJ2-2, with TRBD1 matching over 9 bases. The germline V gene has CDR1 SGHTA and CDR2 FQGNSA. The CDR3 consists of 15 residues. J was trimmed by 7 bases and V by 5 bases; bases with no gene match: 8. CDR3 sequence reads: CASSEHRGRDGELFF. CDR3 DNA: TGTGCCAGCAGCGAACACAGGGGGCGGGACGGGGAGCTGTTTTTT. The complete variable domain, with remaining parts taken from reference TRBV7-2 and TRBJ2-2, reads GAGVSQSPSNKVTEKGKDVELRCDPISGHTALYWYRQSLGQGLEFLIYFQGNSAPDKSGLPSDRFSAERTGGSVSTLTIQRTQQEDSAVYLCASSEHRGRDGELFFGEGSRLTVL.

The V and J genes are TRBV2 and TRBJ2-5; 7 positions agree with TRBD2. The CDR3 spans 16 residues. The germline CDR1 and CDR2 sequences are SNHLY and FYNNEI. The trim removed 4 bases at V and 1 base at J, leaving 9 bases unmatched. The CDR3 loop is CASSVEAGAGQETQYF. CDR3 bases: TGTGCCAGCAGTGTGGAGGCGGGAGCGGGCCAAGAGACCCAGTACTTC. Based on the CDR3 plus reference TRBV2 and TRBJ2-5, the full variable domain is EPEVTQTPSHQVTQMGQEVILRCVPISNHLYFYWYRQILGQKVEFLVSFYNNEISEKSEIFDDQFSVERPDGSNFTLKIRSTKLEDSAMYFCASSVEAGAGQETQYFGPGTRLLVL.

The rearrangement uses TRBV27 and TRBJ1-2, with D perhaps matching TRBD1 (6 bases). CDR1 and CDR2 from the germline V gene are MNHEY and SMNVEV (reference sequence). CDR3 length equals 13 residues. The ends were cut back, 5 bases at V and 8 bases at J, with 15 bases in the middle. CDR3 region: CASSRQGGQGYTF. CDR3 coding DNA: TGTGCCAGCAGTCGACAAGGGGGTCAAGGCTACACCTTC.

J is TRBJ2-1 and V is TRBV5-1; 10 nucleotides line up with TRBD1. J was trimmed by 8 bases and V by 4 bases; bases with no gene match: 9. CDR3 length: 15 residues. The germline V gene has CDR1 SGHRS and CDR2 YFSETQ. Here the CDR3 reads CASSLGLTGGDEQFF. For the CDR3, the DNA is TGCGCCAGCAGCCTCGGCCTGACAGGGGGCGATGAGCAGTTCTTC.

This clone was recorded a few times. This chain links TRBV18 with TRBJ1-5; the D gene is possibly TRBD1 (5 bases). CDR1 and CDR2 from the germline V gene are KGHSH and LQKENI. V was pared by 3 bases and J by 4 bases, with 13 bases between. The CDR3 consists of 15 residues. In DNA, the CDR3 is TGTGCCAGCTCACCCGGACACTCCGTTAATCAGCCCCAGCATTTT. It codes for CASSPGHSVNQPQHF.

This clone was counted only a few times. V and J are TRBV18 and TRBJ2-3; the D is unclear. Germline-derived CDR1 and CDR2 are KGHSH and LQKENI. With 3 bases removed from V and 1 base from J, the gap between germline ends came to 11 bases. CDR3 length: 15 residues. CDR3: CASSPTVSGTDTQYF. DNA of the CDR3: TGTGCCAGCTCACCCACCGTCAGCGGCACAGATACGCAGTATTTT.

This chain connects TRBV9 to TRBJ2-5; D gene unclear. CDR3 size: 15 residues. The V and J ends lost 0 bases and 0 bases respectively, with 9 bases between them. Germline assignment: CDR1 SGDLS and CDR2 YYNGEE. CDR3 loop: CASSVGNRYQETQYF. The CDR3 DNA reads TGTGCCAGCAGCGTAGGTAACCGGTACCAAGAGACCCAGTACTTC.

The rearrangement uses TRBV3-1 (or the pseudogene TRBV3-2) and TRBJ2-3; D is perhaps TRBD2 (6 bases). V was trimmed by 1 base and J by 5 bases, leaving 19 bases between them. The germline V gene encodes CDR1 LGHDT and CDR2 YNNKEL (reference sequence). The CDR3 is 17 amino acids. The CDR3 coding sequence is TGTGCCAGCAGCCAAGGCCGGGACTCCCTGATTGGAGATACGCAGTATTTT. Amino acids: CASSQGRDSLIGDTQYF.

The J gene is TRBJ2-3, the V gene TRBV5-1; a possible D gene is TRBD2 (5 bases). The germline CDR1 and CDR2 sequences are SGHRS and YFSETQ. Deletions cut 4 bases from V and 6 bases from J, with 18 bases between. The CDR3 runs to 15 residues. The CDR3 spells CASSPQRVAGDTQYF. The CDR3 DNA is TGCGCCAGCAGCCCACAGAGGGTTGCCGGGGATACGCAGTATTTT.

The chain links TRBV12-3 or TRBV12-4 to TRBJ2-7; possibly TRBD1 for D (6 bases). The J call may be faulty, since TRBJ2-5 better matches the DNA end. The CDR3 sequence is 13 residues long. For the CDR3, the DNA is TGTGCCAGCAGCCGGACAGCACAAGAGACCCAGTACTTC. It encodes CASSRTAQETQYF.

This clone appeared a few times. This chain joins TRBV19 and TRBJ1-6; the D is unclear. Trimming pared 8 bases from V and 0 bases from J, leaving 17 bases between. CDR3 length equals 17 residues. Germline lookup yields CDR1 LNHDA and CDR2 SQIVND (reference sequence). As DNA, the CDR3 is TGTGCCAGTCCCCCGTCCGAAGACACCTCCTATAATTCACCCCTCCACTTT. It encodes CASPPSEDTSYNSPLHF.

V usage is TRBV15 and J usage is TRBJ1-2; D might be TRBD1 (5 bases). Germline-derived CDR1 and CDR2 are LNHNV and YYDKDF (reference sequence). The CDR3 consists of 15 residues. The V end was cut by 6 bases, the J end by 4 bases, with 18 bases between. DNA for the CDR3: TGTGCCACCAGTAATATCCCCGACAGCCTCTATGGCTACACCTTC. Its translation is CATSNIPDSLYGYTF.

The chain is built from TRBV19 and TRBJ2-1, with D perhaps matching TRBD1 (6 bases). CDR3 length equals 16 residues. Trimming took 4 bases from V and 0 from J, leaving 13 bases between them. Germline loops: CDR1 LNHDA, CDR2 SQIVND (reference sequence). The CDR3 protein is CASSKIQGSSYNEQFF. In DNA, the CDR3 is TGTGCCAGTAGTAAGATTCAGGGGAGCTCCTACAATGAGCAGTTCTTC.

This clone was picked up one time. The chain carries TRBV24-1 and TRBJ2-5, with 9 positions matching TRBD2. The germline gives CDR1 KGHDR, CDR2 SFDVKD. The V and J ends lost 4 bases and 4 bases, in that order; junction bases with no gene match: 18. This CDR3 has 19 amino acids. The CDR3 DNA reads as TGTGCCACCAGTGACACTCCCGGGACTAGCTTCGGGTTAATAGAGACCCAGTACTTC. Protein product: CATSDTPGTSFGLIETQYF.

J is TRBJ2-3 and V is TRBV5-4; 11 nucleotides line up with TRBD2. Germline CDR1 is SGHNT and CDR2 is YYREEE (reference sequence). The V segment lost 4 bases and the J segment 2 bases; nucleotides outside the gene matches: 9. The CDR3 consists of 17 residues. The CDR3 sequence: CASSNPGLADDTDTQYF. Written as DNA, the CDR3 is TGTGCCAGCAGCAACCCGGGACTAGCGGATGACACAGATACGCAGTATTTT. The full variable domain, with the rest looked up from reference TRBV5-4 and TRBJ2-3, is ETGVTQSPTHLIKTRGQQVTLRCSSQSGHNTVSWYQQALGQGPQFIFQYYREEENGRGNFPPRFSGLQFPNYSSELNVNALELDDSALYLCASSNPGLADDTDTQYFGPGTRLTVL.

Turning to this clone: The junction differs from germline at one of its ends, possibly a read error. This chain uses TRBV11-2 with TRBJ2-1; 11 bases fit TRBD1. The length of the CDR3 is 15 residues. The germline gives CDR1 SGHAT, CDR2 FQNNGV. This chain's CDR3 is CASRSGQGAYNEQFF. The CDR3 nucleotides read TGTGCCAGCAGATCAGGACAGGGGGCCTATAATGAGCAGTTCTTC.

The chain's CDR3 is CASNLGALSGSTDTQYF. The CDR3 DNA sequence: TGCGCCAGCAACCTGGGCGCCTTGAGTGGGAGCACAGATACGCAGTATTTT. V usage is TRBV5-1 and J usage is TRBJ2-3; D remains ambiguous. V dropped 6 bases and J dropped 0 bases, with 20 bases sitting between them. Germline loops: CDR1 SGHRS, CDR2 YFSETQ. The CDR3 covers 17 residues.

The rearrangement links TRBV5-1 to TRBJ2-5; possible D gene TRBD1, 6 bases. Germline assignment: CDR1 SGHRS and CDR2 YFSETQ. There are 13 residues in the CDR3. Trimming took 5 bases from V and 2 from J, leaving 10 bases between them. The chain's CDR3 is CASSPDRQETQYF. CDR3 DNA sequence: TGCGCCAGCAGTCCTGACAGGCAAGAGACCCAGTACTTC.

CDR3 amino acids: CASAQGVESPLHF. The DNA for the CDR3 is TGTGCCAGCGCACAGGGGGTTGAGTCACCCCTCCACTTT. The chain uses TRBV12-3 or TRBV12-4 and TRBJ1-6, with 8 positions matching TRBD1. Trimming at V came to 8 bases and at J to 10 bases, leaving 7 bases not matched to a gene. The CDR3 has 13 amino acids.

The chain is built from TRBV6-5 and TRBJ2-7; TRBD1 matches at 9 bases. The germline V gene has CDR1 MNHEY and CDR2 SVGAGI. The CDR3 covers 15 residues. V shed 5 bases, J shed 4 bases, and the junction held 9 bases outside the gene matches. The CDR3, as DNA: TGTGCCAGCAGTCCTGGGACAGGGAAACCGTACGAGCAGTACTTC. Protein sequence: CASSPGTGKPYEQYF.

V gene TRBV5-6 combines with J gene TRBJ2-7, with TRBD1 as a possible D gene (5 bases). This CDR3 is 13 amino acids long. V lost 3 bases to trimming and J lost 3 bases, with 10 bases between them. CDR1 is SGHDT and CDR2 is YYEEEE in the germline V gene. CDR3 residues: CASSSRQSYEQYF. Written as DNA, the CDR3 is TGTGCCAGCAGCTCCCGACAGAGCTACGAGCAGTACTTC.

This clone was seen a few times. This chain joins TRBV6-6 and TRBJ1-1; TRBD1 aligns across 7 bases. Per the germline V gene, CDR1 is MNHNY and CDR2 is SVGAGI (reference sequence). This CDR3 has 14 amino acids. The junction had 7 bases not matched to a gene; V was cut back by 4 bases and J by 5 bases. CDR3 nucleotides: TGTGCCAGCAGTTCCCCCGAGACAGGGACTGAAGCTTTCTTT. This gives the protein CASSSPETGTEAFF.

The chain joins TRBV6-5 to TRBJ2-1; a possible D gene is TRBD1 (6 bases). CDR1 is MNHEY, CDR2 SVGAGI, per germline. V lost 6 bases and J lost 9, with 9 bases in between. The CDR3 covers 11 residues. CDR3 protein: CASRKGGEQFF. DNA of the CDR3: TGTGCCAGCAGAAAAGGGGGTGAGCAGTTCTTC.